Shown below are 11 T cell receptor beta chains from a single sample sequenced in a study of T-cell memory formation after mild COVID-19. MiXCR, run by TCRdb on the 5' RACE reads, gives a single entry per CDR3 protein. This sample has some 40,000 distinct CDR3 sequences, with more than 9% found just once. The sequencing input was PBMCs or a T cell subset sorted from them (not recorded which). The receptors come from an adult woman who had mild COVID-19 (a few samples of this study predate the infection). Cell type and time point are not known.

This clonotype has only a few counts. V gene TRBV6-1 combines with J gene TRBJ2-5; D perhaps matches TRBD2 (5 bases). V was cut by 4 bases and J by 2 bases, with 11 bases left in between. The germline CDR1 and CDR2 sequences are MNHNS and SASEGT. The CDR3 runs to 14 residues. The CDR3 coding sequence is TGTGCCAGCAGTGCCTCGACGGGACAAGAGACCCAGTACTTC. As protein: CASSASTGQETQYF.

The chain recombines TRBV15 with TRBJ1-1; D is perhaps TRBD1 (5 bases). The germline V and J ends were trimmed by 5 bases and 0 bases, with 7 bases remaining between them. CDR1 LNHNV and CDR2 YYDKDF come from the germline V gene (reference sequence). This CDR3 region has 13 residues. The CDR3 coding sequence is TGTGCCACCAGCTGGGGGGTGAACACTGAAGCTTTCTTT. It translates to CATSWGVNTEAFF.

The chain carries TRBV4-3 and TRBJ1-1, with D maybe TRBD1 (5 bases). This CDR3 contains 14 residues. CDR1 is LGHNA, CDR2 YSLEER, per germline. V dropped 0 bases and J dropped 7 bases, with 12 bases sitting between them. The CDR3 nucleotides are TGCGCCAGCAGCCAAGACCGGGGACCTGGTGAAGCTTTCTTT. Protein product: CASSQDRGPGEAFF.

This sequence joins TRBV7-2 and TRBJ2-2; weak D call: TRBD2 (6 bases). The germline gives CDR1 SGHTA, CDR2 FQGNSA. V gave up 2 bases and J gave up 5 bases, with 15 bases separating them. This CDR3 comprises 16 residues. The CDR3 DNA follows: TGTGCCAGCAGCTTAAGTCGGGGAGGTTGGACCGGGGAGCTGTTTTTT. Encoded protein: CASSLSRGGWTGELFF. Variable domain in full (rest from reference TRBV7-2 and TRBJ2-2): GAGVSQSPSNKVTEKGKDVELRCDPISGHTALYWYRQSLGQGLEFLIYFQGNSAPDKSGLPSDRFSAERTGGSVSTLTIQRTQQEDSAVYLCASSLSRGGWTGELFFGEGSRLTVL.

This clonotype was counted ten times or more. The V and J genes are TRBV20-1 and TRBJ2-1; D is ambiguous. V gave up 0 bases and J gave up 6 bases, with 6 bases separating them. The germline V gene has CDR1 DFQATT and CDR2 SNEGSKA (reference sequence). The CDR3 runs to 12 residues. The CDR3 is CSARDLINEQFF. The CDR3 nucleotides read TGCAGTGCTAGAGATCTAATCAATGAGCAGTTCTTC.

This clonotype was detected a few times. The V call is TRBV7-2, the J call TRBJ2-3; possibly TRBD2 for D (5 bases). V was shortened by 1 base and J by 4 bases, with 9 bases between the two germline ends. The CDR3 is 14 residues long. The germline CDR1 and CDR2 sequences are SGHTA and FQGNSA. For the CDR3, the DNA is TGTGCCAGCAGCTTAGAACTAGTGGCAGATACGCAGTATTTT. Encoded protein: CASSLELVADTQYF.

This clonotype was seen ten or more times. This chain links TRBV12-3 or TRBV12-4 with TRBJ2-5; 9 nucleotides match TRBD1. V trimming: 8 bases; J trimming: 2 bases; junction bases outside the gene matches: 6. The CDR3 totals 14 residues. The CDR3 region is CASCPGQGQETQYF. The CDR3 DNA follows: TGTGCCAGCTGTCCGGGACAGGGACAAGAGACCCAGTACTTC.

With regard to this clonotype: The junction differs from germline at one of its ends, possibly a read error. This rearrangement joins TRBV4-1 to TRBJ1-4; D remains ambiguous. This CDR3 is 15 amino acids long. Germline V lookup: CDR1 MGHRA, CDR2 YSYEKL. CDR3 in DNA: TGCGCCAGCAGCCAGAACGGTCAAGCGAATGAAAAACTGTCTTTT. Its protein product is CASSQNGQANEKLSF.

This clonotype showed up many times. The chain links TRBV12-3 or TRBV12-4 to TRBJ1-5; 7 nucleotides line up with TRBD1. The length of the CDR3 is 15 residues. The trim removed 6 bases at V and 3 bases at J, leaving 8 bases unmatched. CDR3 loop: CASSRQGLDNQPQHF. The CDR3 region has the DNA TGTGCCAGCAGCCGACAGGGTTTAGACAATCAGCCCCAGCATTTT.

This clonotype was counted ten times or more. This chain connects TRBV28 to TRBJ2-4; no reliable D call. V was cut by 3 bases and J by 0 bases, with 15 bases left in between. This CDR3 is 17 amino acids long. CDR1 MDHEN and CDR2 SYDVKM come from the germline V gene. The CDR3 protein is CASSLGSVVLAKNIQYF. In nucleotides, the CDR3 is TGTGCCAGCAGTTTGGGTTCGGTCGTACTAGCCAAAAACATTCAGTACTTC.

The V and J genes are TRBV20-1 and TRBJ2-2; no definite D call. Germline-derived CDR1 and CDR2 are DFQATT and SNEGSKA (reference sequence). The CDR3 covers 14 residues. V was pared by 1 base and J by 5 bases, with 11 bases between. CDR3: CSARVPDLTGELFF. CDR3 sequence (DNA): TGCAGTGCTAGAGTCCCGGACCTTACCGGGGAGCTGTTTTTT.